The 17 T cell receptor beta chains below were found in one sample sequenced in a study of OX40 agonist ivuxolimab in advanced cancers. Sequenced by immunoSEQ multiplex PCR; TCRdb stores in-frame clones only, minus some. The repertoire consists of 20,000 to 30,000 clones, with around three quarters occurring once and the leading ten covering 14%. Material: CD4+ or CD8+ T cells sorted from blood, obtained in a trial of the OX40 agonist ivuxolimab. The receptor source for this set is an adult with an advanced solid tumor such as melanoma, head and neck, liver or kidney cancer.

Only one count was recorded for this clone. The chain carries TRBV29-1 and TRBJ2-1; no clear D gene. Germline V CDR1 and CDR2: SQVTM, ANQGSEA. The germline V and J ends were trimmed by 7 bases and 7 bases, with 8 bases remaining between them. This CDR3 has 10 residues. The CDR3 coding sequence is TGCAGCGCGCACGGGAATGAGCAGTTCTTC. This translates into CSAHGNEQFF.

Note on this clone: No DNA is shown, since the ends of the CDR3 on it are uncertain; the CDR3 is the one TCRdb lists. V usage is TRBV30 and J usage is TRBJ2-1; the table calls TRBD2, which could not be checked here. The CDR3 length equals 13 residues, ends included. Germline assignment: CDR1 GTSNPN and CDR2 SVGIG (reference sequence). CDR3 region: CAWNRVGRGAPFF.

V gene TRBV18 combines with J gene TRBJ2-7, with a tentative D call TRBD1 (6 bases). Germline CDR1 is KGHSH and CDR2 is LQKENI. The CDR3 length is 14 residues. The V and J ends lost 2 bases and 3 bases respectively, with 11 bases between them. CDR3 sequence: CASSPEQGIYEQYF. The CDR3, as DNA: TGTGCCAGCTCACCAGAGCAGGGGATCTACGAGCAGTACTTC.

V is TRBV27 and J is TRBJ1-1; maybe TRBD1 (6 bases). The germline V and J ends were trimmed by 3 bases and 6 bases, with 20 bases remaining between them. The CDR3 totals 16 residues. Germline V gene sequence: CDR1 MNHEY, CDR2 SMNVEV (reference sequence). The CDR3 protein is CASSFIGGGRFAEAFF. CDR3 bases: TGTGCCAGCAGTTTTATAGGAGGGGGGCGTTTCGCTGAAGCTTTCTTT.

V is TRBV18 and J is TRBJ2-3; D gene uncertain. V lost 6 bases and J 6 bases, leaving 13 bases between the germline ends. CDR1 KGHSH and CDR2 LQKENI come from the germline V gene. The CDR3 sequence is 13 residues long. CDR3 sequence: CASSYGAHDTQYF. The CDR3 DNA is TGTGCCAGCTCTTACGGCGCACACGATACGCAGTATTTT.

The chain employs TRBV5-1 and TRBJ2-3, with TRBD2 matching over 8 bases. CDR3 length equals 16 residues. Unmatched junction bases numbered 7, after V lost 4 bases and J lost 0 bases. Germline CDR1 and CDR2: SGHRS and YFSETQ. The CDR3 DNA is TGCGCCAGCAGCCGGGGGGGAAGTACTAGCACAGATACGCAGTATTTT. Translating it yields CASSRGGSTSTDTQYF.

V gene TRBV7-3 combines with J gene TRBJ2-6; D is ambiguous. V was trimmed by 3 bases and J by 0 bases, leaving 9 bases between them. CDR3 length: 16 amino acids. Germline assignment: CDR1 SGHTA and CDR2 FQGTGA. The CDR3 DNA is TGTGCCAGCAGCTTCCTCGGTAGCTCTGGGGCCAACGTCCTGACTTTC. Its translation: CASSFLGSSGANVLTF.

This chain connects TRBV30 to TRBJ2-1; the D is unclear. Germline loops: CDR1 GTSNPN, CDR2 SVGIG (reference sequence). V lost 2 bases and J lost 7, with 15 bases in between. This CDR3 contains 14 residues. The CDR3 coding sequence is TGTGCCTGGAGTTCATCCGTCCAGAGGAATGAGCAGTTCTTC. Amino acid sequence: CAWSSSVQRNEQFF.

A few counts support this clone. The V call is TRBV5-1, the J call TRBJ1-1, with 11 nucleotides matching TRBD1. CDR1 and CDR2 from the germline V gene are SGHRS and YFSETQ. This CDR3 comprises 15 residues. With V trimmed by 0 bases and J by 6 bases, 4 bases remained unmatched. The CDR3 sequence: CASSLVPGQGAEAFF. CDR3 in DNA: TGCGCCAGCAGCTTGGTGCCGGGACAGGGGGCTGAAGCTTTCTTT.

This chain connects TRBV10-1 to TRBJ2-1; TRBD2 matches 15 bases. The ends lost 4 bases at V and 3 bases at J; junction bases unmatched: 4. CDR3 size: 17 residues. Germline CDR1 reads WNHNN; CDR2 reads SYGVQD (reference sequence). Written as DNA, the CDR3 is TGCGCCAGCAGTGGGACTAGCGGGGGGGCCGGCTACAATGAGCAGTTCTTC. The encoded protein is CASSGTSGGAGYNEQFF.

This chain joins TRBV7-3 and TRBJ2-5, with a weak D call TRBD2 (7 bases). Trimming pared 5 bases from V and 1 base from J, leaving 17 bases between. Germline V CDR1 and CDR2: SGHTA, FQGTGA. The CDR3 covers 16 residues. Here the CDR3 reads CASSPWGGGRQETQYF. In DNA form, the CDR3 reads TGTGCCAGCAGCCCCTGGGGAGGGGGGCGCCAAGAGACCCAGTACTTC.

This clone has just a few counts. V usage is TRBV6-5 and J usage is TRBJ2-3; weak D call: TRBD2 (6 bases). V shed 6 bases and J shed 4 bases, with 11 bases lying between them. CDR3 length equals 13 residues. Germline V lookup: CDR1 MNHEY, CDR2 SVGAGI. CDR3 protein: CASRGTSPDTQYF. CDR3 sequence (DNA): TGTGCCAGCAGGGGGACTTCCCCAGATACGCAGTATTTT.

The count of this clone is one. The chain couples TRBV6-1 to TRBJ2-3, with D unclear. The V gene lost 7 bases and the J gene lost 0 bases, with 5 bases spanning the gap. The CDR3 loop spans 12 amino acids. Germline V gives CDR1 MNHNS, CDR2 SASEGT. DNA of the CDR3: TGTGCCAGCAAAGGTAGCACAGATACGCAGTATTTT. It encodes CASKGSTDTQYF.

By share, this clone ranks as medium-sized (0.01 to 0.1%). The chain is built from TRBV19 and TRBJ2-2; 9 positions agree with TRBD2. V trimming: 1 base; J trimming: 0 bases; junction bases outside the gene matches: 3. Looked up from germline, CDR1 is LNHDA and CDR2 is SQIVND (reference sequence). This CDR3 comprises 17 residues. The CDR3 sequence: CASSIGASGANTGELFF. The CDR3 nucleotides are TGTGCCAGTAGTATAGGGGCTAGCGGGGCGAACACCGGGGAGCTGTTTTTT. The variable domain in full, completed from reference TRBV19 and TRBJ2-2, reads DGGITQSPKYLFRKEGQNVTLSCEQNLNHDAMYWYRQDPGQGLRLIYYSQIVNDFQKGDIAEGYSVSREKKESFPLTVTSAQKNPTAFYLCASSIGASGANTGELFFGEGSRLTVL.

The chain employs TRBV19 and TRBJ2-5, with no clear D. The ends were cut back, 5 bases at V and 4 bases at J, with 11 bases in the middle. This CDR3 has 13 amino acids. The germline gives CDR1 LNHDA, CDR2 SQIVND (reference sequence). The chain's CDR3 is CASSPGTPETQYF. CDR3 nucleotides: TGTGCCAGTAGTCCGGGCACCCCAGAGACCCAGTACTTC.

This clone was seen more than once but under ten times. The rearrangement links TRBV25-1 to TRBJ2-7; 9 bases map to TRBD2. The CDR3 spans 16 residues. Germline CDR1 MGHDK, CDR2 SYGVNS. The V gene end was trimmed by 1 base and the J gene end by 3 bases; junction bases not matched to a gene: 7. The CDR3 region has the DNA TGTGCCAGCAGTGAATCCCTAGCGGGAATTTTCTACGAGCAGTACTTC. Translating it yields CASSESLAGIFYEQYF.

The chain employs TRBV4-3 and TRBJ2-1; possibly TRBD2 for D (6 bases). Trimming shortened V by 2 bases and J by 6 bases, and 8 bases separated the two germline ends. There are 13 residues in the CDR3. Germline V gene data show CDR1 as LGHNA and CDR2 as YSLEER. CDR3 sequence (DNA): TGCGCCAGCAGCCAAAGGAGGGGCAATGAGCAGTTCTTC. It translates to CASSQRRGNEQFF.